This T cell receptor beta chain was sequenced for a study of CD8 T cells in ankylosing spondylitis. Study results and limitations: Made up of eight highly homologous variants, a TCR beta motif appeared characteristic of ankylosing spondylitis blood. Reported data indicate significant enrichment of disease-linked clones within matched ankylosing spondylitis synovial fluid. In reactive arthritis synovial fluid and blood, some motif variants had been reported before.

Each TCR beta library was made by quantitative 5'-RACE that incorporated molecular barcodes. TCRdb itself ran the 5' RACE reads through MiXCR, one entry per CDR3 protein. Among about 390,000 distinct CDR3 sequences listed, about a fifth were seen once. This clonotype was counted many times. The antigen is unknown. Trimming pared 5 bases from V and 2 bases from J, leaving 9 bases between. Germline lookup yields CDR1 MNHEY and CDR2 SVGEGT. This CDR3 contains 13 residues. The V and J genes are TRBV6-2 or TRBV6-3 and TRBJ2-5; weak D call: TRBD1 (6 bases). The sequencing sample was made of blood, either unsorted or a sorted T cell fraction (not recorded which). The receptor's source is a male donor with ankylosing spondylitis. The CDR3 here is CASSRDIQETQYF. In nucleotides, the CDR3 is TGTGCCAGCAGTCGGGACATACAAGAGACCCAGTACTTC.